Below, one TCR beta chain is given with its context. Cohort assignment relied on participant-reported clinical history. These data originate in a study of blood T cell repertoires in COVID-19. Whole-study context: Italy, Spain and the United States were the sources of the convalescent and acute COVID-19 samples. In each case, the material was cDNA or gDNA derived from T cells, B-cell-depleted T cells, or PBMCs.

Methods used by the authors: From reference gene primer amplification, estimates of nucleated cell counts were derived. The repertoire was sequenced with immunoSEQ multiplex PCR; TCRdb's copy has only in-frame clones and lacks some. Clonal size and the V and J genes are those of that table, whereas D and trimming came from the DNA. The sample shows about 320,000 clones, approximately 90% of them seen only once. V was pared by 3 bases and J by 4 bases, with 7 bases between. Germline values: CDR1 LGHNA, CDR2 YSLEER. This CDR3 region has 13 residues. Sequencing was performed on PBMCs or T cells enriched from blood (not recorded which). This chain joins TRBV4-3 and TRBJ1-3, with D unresolved. The TCR originated in a woman aged 30 to 39 who had been exposed to COVID-19. CDR3 sequence: CASSQVQGNTIYF. For the CDR3, the DNA is TGCGCCAGCAGCCAGGTACAGGGAAACACCATATATTTT.